This T cell receptor beta chain was observed in a study of T-cell memory formation after mild COVID-19. Trimming took off 3 bases at V and 3 bases at J, with 12 bases between the two ends. The CDR3 runs to 13 residues. The germline CDR1 and CDR2 sequences are DFQATT and SNEGSKA (reference sequence). TCRdb re-derived calls from the 5' RACE reads in MiXCR, one entry per CDR3 protein. The sample has roughly 190,000 distinct CDR3 sequences, about 17% seen once. The sequence came from an adult woman who had mild COVID-19 (a few samples of this study predate the infection). Cell type and time point are not known. Sequencing was carried out using PBMCs or a T cell subset sorted from them (not recorded which). The V call is TRBV20-1, the J call TRBJ2-7; possible D gene TRBD1, 6 bases. The CDR3 region is CSARENRVYEQYF. As DNA, the CDR3 is TGCAGTGCTAGGGAGAACAGGGTCTACGAGCAGTACTTC.